What follows are 21 T cell receptor beta chains derived from one specimen sequenced in a study of blood T cell repertoires in COVID-19. The method was immunoSEQ multiplex PCR; TCRdb's version includes in-frame clones alone and lacks a portion of them. The sample carries roughly 500,000 clones, approximately 90% recorded once. Sequenced: PBMCs or T cells enriched from blood (not recorded which). The receptors were gathered from a woman between 40 and 50 years old who had recovered from COVID-19.

This chain joins TRBV15 and TRBJ1-2, with a tentative D call TRBD1 (6 bases). Trimming took 3 bases from V and 0 from J, leaving 11 bases between them. Germline assignment: CDR1 LNHNV and CDR2 YYDKDF (reference sequence). The CDR3 totals 15 residues. Written as DNA, the CDR3 is TGTGCCACCAGCAGGGTCCAGGGGCCTAACTATGGCTACACCTTC. This codes for CATSRVQGPNYGYTF.

The chain couples TRBV7-9 to TRBJ1-2, with a possible D match to TRBD1 (5 bases). This CDR3 comprises 16 residues. Germline values: CDR1 SEHNR, CDR2 FQNEAQ (reference sequence). Trimming left V 5 bases short and J 6 bases short, with 22 bases between. CDR3 residues: CASSDGGEVWVHGYTF. DNA for the CDR3: TGTGCCAGCAGCGACGGGGGGGAGGTTTGGGTCCATGGCTACACCTTC. The complete variable domain, with remaining parts taken from reference TRBV7-9 and TRBJ1-2, reads DTGVSQNPRHKITKRGQNVTFRCDPISEHNRLYWYRQTLGQGPEFLTYFQNEAQLEKSRLLSDRFSAERPKGSFSTLEIQRTEQGDSAMYLCASSDGGEVWVHGYTFGSGTRLTVV.

V gene TRBV5-6 combines with J gene TRBJ2-7; 10 bases match TRBD2. Losses at the gene ends were 0 bases for V and 3 bases for J; bases not matched to a gene: 3. The CDR3 has 15 residues. Germline loops: CDR1 SGHDT, CDR2 YYEEEE. The CDR3 reads CASSLALAGHYEQYF. The CDR3 DNA sequence: TGTGCCAGCAGCTTGGCACTAGCGGGACACTACGAGCAGTACTTC.

The CDR3 nucleotides read TGTGCCAGCAGCTTAAGGGGCGGGGGGGGCCCCTCCTACAATGAGCAGTTCTTC. Residues: CASSLRGGGGPSYNEQFF. This rearrangement joins TRBV7-4 to TRBJ2-1, with 9 nucleotides matching TRBD2. Per the germline V gene, CDR1 is SGHVT and CDR2 is SQSDAQ. This CDR3 region has 18 residues. Germline trimming cut 2 bases from V and 0 bases from J; bases unmatched to any gene: 8.

The count of this clone is one. V is TRBV20-1 and J is TRBJ1-3; D is possibly TRBD1 (5 bases). This CDR3 is built from 15 residues. The V end was cut by 3 bases, the J end by 4 bases, with 16 bases between. The germline V gene has CDR1 DFQATT and CDR2 SNEGSKA (reference sequence). The CDR3 sequence is CSASSPDSQGNTIYF. CDR3 nucleotides: TGCAGTGCTAGTTCTCCTGACAGCCAAGGAAACACCATATATTTT.

This clone has more than one count but fewer than ten. The rearrangement links TRBV6-2 or TRBV6-3 to TRBJ2-1, with TRBD2 matching over 7 bases. V lost 6 bases and J lost 2; bases outside the gene matches: 13. The CDR3 spans 17 residues. Germline loops: CDR1 MNHEY, CDR2 SVGEGT. The CDR3 spells CASSPRVVSGTYNEQFF. CDR3 DNA: TGTGCCAGCAGCCCTAGGGTCGTCAGCGGGACCTACAATGAGCAGTTCTTC.

This clone was picked up a small number of times. This chain uses TRBV19 with TRBJ1-6; D may be TRBD1 (5 bases). CDR1 is LNHDA, CDR2 SQIVND, per germline (reference sequence). This CDR3 region has 15 residues. Trimming took off 7 bases at V and 7 bases at J, with 17 bases between the two ends. CDR3: CASTTWGLLNSPLHF. Written as DNA, the CDR3 is TGTGCCAGTACCACCTGGGGACTTCTAAATTCACCCCTCCACTTT. Together with reference TRBV19 and TRBJ1-6, the CDR3 gives the full variable domain: DGGITQSPKYLFRKEGQNVTLSCEQNLNHDAMYWYRQDPGQGLRLIYYSQIVNDFQKGDIAEGYSVSREKKESFPLTVTSAQKNPTAFYLCASTTWGLLNSPLHFGNGTRLTVT.

The gene calls are TRBV4-3 and TRBJ2-3, with D possibly matching TRBD2 (5 bases). The germline V gene has CDR1 LGHNA and CDR2 YSLEER. There are 14 residues in the CDR3. Trimming left V 5 bases short and J 8 bases short, with 17 bases between. The CDR3 DNA is TGCGCCAGCAGCGAGTCACCCCGGGGTGCTACGCAGTATTTT. It translates to CASSESPRGATQYF.

The chain links TRBV11-2 to TRBJ1-1, with TRBD1 as a possible D gene (5 bases). The germline V and J ends were trimmed by 0 bases and 5 bases, with 16 bases remaining between them. Germline CDR1 is SGHAT and CDR2 is FQNNGV. The CDR3 extends over 16 amino acids. The CDR3 reads CASSLDKQGRRTEAFF. CDR3 DNA: TGTGCCAGCAGCTTAGATAAGCAGGGAAGACGAACTGAAGCTTTCTTT.

The V and J genes are TRBV6-4 and TRBJ2-1; tentatively, D is TRBD2 (6 bases). Trimming removed 3 bases from V and 3 bases from J, with 6 bases in between. This CDR3 has 13 residues. From germline, CDR1 is MRHNA and CDR2 SNTAGT. DNA for the CDR3: TGTGCCAGCAGTGAGCGGGACTACAATGAGCAGTTCTTC. Translation gives CASSERDYNEQFF.

The chain couples TRBV27 to TRBJ2-7, with D possibly TRBD2 on 5 matching bases. This CDR3 spans 17 amino acids. Trimming pared 5 bases from V and 6 bases from J, leaving 26 bases between. Germline V CDR1 and CDR2: MNHEY, SMNVEV (reference sequence). CDR3 nucleotides: TGTGCCAGCAGTACAACCCTCGGGATTTTCTACCCTCGCGAGCAGTACTTC. Translation: CASSTTLGIFYPREQYF.

This chain links TRBV18 with TRBJ1-6, with a tentative D call TRBD1 (6 bases). Germline V lookup: CDR1 KGHSH, CDR2 LQKENI. Trimming stripped 5 bases from V and 0 bases from J, with 11 bases between. The CDR3 extends over 16 amino acids. CDR3 sequence (DNA): TGTGCCAGCTCAAGTCAACAGGGCTCCTATAATTCACCCCTCCACTTT. Translated, it gives CASSSQQGSYNSPLHF.

The CDR3 coding sequence is TGTGCCACCAGCAGCGGGAACAGGGAAGCGGGGGAGCAGTACTTC. As protein: CATSSGNREAGEQYF. The J gene is TRBJ2-7, the V gene TRBV15; possibly TRBD2 for D (7 bases). Germline V gene lookup returns CDR1 LNHNV and CDR2 YYDKDF (reference sequence). The CDR3 has 15 amino acids. V lost 3 bases and J lost 7, with 19 bases in between.

The chain combines TRBV7-9 with TRBJ1-4; possible D gene TRBD1, 6 bases. This CDR3 is built from 15 residues. Germline lookup yields CDR1 SEHNR and CDR2 FQNEAQ (reference sequence). Trimming pared 1 base from V and 5 bases from J, leaving 11 bases between. The DNA for the CDR3 is TGTGCCAGCAGCTTAGGTAGGGGGACGAATGAAAAACTGTTTTTT. Translated, it gives CASSLGRGTNEKLFF.

The chain combines TRBV28 with TRBJ2-4; TRBD1 might be the D (6 bases). The V and J ends lost 5 bases and 8 bases respectively, with 22 bases between them. CDR1 MDHEN and CDR2 SYDVKM come from the germline V gene. The CDR3 has 16 amino acids. This CDR3 is CASSDPGQTPRDIQYF. The DNA for the CDR3 is TGTGCCAGCAGTGATCCGGGACAAACACCTCGGGACATTCAGTACTTC.

V and J are TRBV18 and TRBJ1-4; tentatively, D is TRBD1 (6 bases). With 6 bases removed from V and 8 bases from J, the gap between germline ends came to 16 bases. CDR1 is KGHSH and CDR2 is LQKENI in the germline V gene. This CDR3 has 14 amino acids. CDR3 DNA: TGTGCCAGCTCCCAGGGGACGGTAGGGGAAAAACTGTTTTTT. This gives the protein CASSQGTVGEKLFF.

This clone was detected only a few times. The V gene is TRBV10-3, the J gene TRBJ1-2, with D perhaps TRBD1 (5 bases). Trimming left V 3 bases short and J 4 bases short, with 12 bases between. Germline values: CDR1 ENHRY, CDR2 SYGVKD. This CDR3 has 14 amino acids. The CDR3 bases are TGTGCCATCAGTGACGGATCACAGGTCTATGGCTACACCTTC. It is translated as CAISDGSQVYGYTF.

This clone was seen only a few times. V is TRBV5-1 and J is TRBJ1-5; 9 bases match TRBD1. Germline loops: CDR1 SGHRS, CDR2 YFSETQ. There are 15 residues in the CDR3. Losses at the gene ends were 0 bases for V and 5 bases for J; bases not matched to a gene: 3. The CDR3 here is CASSLGGQGYQPQHF. Written as DNA, the CDR3 is TGCGCCAGCAGCTTGGGGGGACAGGGCTATCAGCCCCAGCATTTT. Complete variable domain (other parts from reference TRBV5-1 and TRBJ1-5): KAGVTQTPRYLIKTRGQQVTLSCSPISGHRSVSWYQQTPGQGLQFLFEYFSETQRNKGNFPGRFSGRQFSNSRSEMNVSTLELGDSALYLCASSLGGQGYQPQHFGDGTRLSIL.

The V call is TRBV15, the J call TRBJ2-7, with 7 bases that match TRBD1. This CDR3 comprises 13 residues. Germline lookup yields CDR1 LNHNV and CDR2 YYDKDF (reference sequence). Unmatched junction bases numbered 2, after V lost 3 bases and J lost 3 bases. The CDR3 is CATSRTGNYEQYF. CDR3 DNA: TGTGCCACCAGCAGGACAGGGAACTACGAGCAGTACTTC.

The chain combines TRBV6-5 with TRBJ1-1; 10 nucleotides agree with TRBD1. The CDR3 spans 15 residues. After removal of 6 bases from V and 2 bases from J, the junction contained 6 bases not matched to a gene. CDR1 MNHEY and CDR2 SVGAGI come from the germline V gene. CDR3 sequence: CASSIDRGRNTEAFF. CDR3 DNA sequence: TGTGCCAGCAGCATCGACAGGGGGCGAAACACTGAAGCTTTCTTT.

The chain's CDR3 is CASSLVGNRGAPYEQYF. DNA of the CDR3: TGTGCCAGCAGTTTAGTGGGGAACAGGGGTGCCCCCTACGAGCAGTACTTC. The chain couples TRBV28 to TRBJ2-7; 7 bases fit TRBD1. This CDR3 has 17 residues. CDR1 MDHEN and CDR2 SYDVKM come from the germline V gene. Trimming removed 2 bases from V and 2 bases from J; junction bases left unmatched: 12.